The 6 T cell receptor beta chains below were found in one sample sequenced in a study of T cell changes during pregnancy in multiple sclerosis. Profiling relied on immunoSEQ multiplex PCR, and the TCRdb table lists in-frame clones only, not all of them. The sample lists tens of thousands of clones, 80% to 95% occurring once. Sequencing was performed on peripheral blood, taken in the third trimester of pregnancy. The origin of the receptors is a female donor in good health, enrolled as a control in a pregnancy study.

This clone was found a few times. The rearrangement links TRBV2 to TRBJ1-2; 7 nucleotides agree with TRBD1. The CDR3 has 13 amino acids. J was trimmed by 5 bases and V by 10 bases; bases with no gene match: 10. Looked up from germline, CDR1 is SNHLY and CDR2 is FYNNEI. In DNA, the CDR3 is TGTGCCATGAGAGGACAGGTGGGGTATGGCTACACCTTC. This gives the protein CAMRGQVGYGYTF.

The chain couples TRBV27 to TRBJ2-7; a possible D gene is TRBD1 (6 bases). The CDR3 spans 14 residues. CDR1 and CDR2 from the germline V gene are MNHEY and SMNVEV (reference sequence). Trimming took 8 bases from V and 3 from J, leaving 17 bases between them. CDR3 residues: CASGLPGTSYEQYF. DNA for the CDR3: TGTGCCAGCGGCCTCCCCGGGACAAGCTACGAGCAGTACTTC.

This chain joins TRBV5-7 and TRBJ1-1; 12 bases agree with TRBD1. TRBV5-7 is reported as an ORF; its role is uncertain. The CDR3 length is 17 residues. The V gene end was trimmed by 0 bases and the J gene end by 4 bases; junction bases not matched to a gene: 7. This CDR3 reads CASSLVGTGGAGTEAFF. CDR3 nucleotide sequence: TGTGCCAGCAGCTTGGTCGGGACAGGGGGCGCGGGCACTGAAGCTTTCTTT.

The rearrangement joins TRBV11-3 to TRBJ2-5; D is uncertain. CDR3 length: 13 residues. The V gene's germline CDR1 is SGHNT and CDR2 YENEEA. V gave up 1 base and J gave up 2 bases, with 5 bases separating them. CDR3 loop: CASSLVLQETQYF. The CDR3 DNA is TGTGCCAGCAGCTTAGTCTTACAAGAGACCCAGTACTTC.

This chain links TRBV7-9 with TRBJ2-7; D might be TRBD1 (5 bases). The germline V and J ends were trimmed by 2 bases and 1 base, with 12 bases remaining between them. The CDR3 is 15 amino acids. CDR1 SEHNR and CDR2 FQNEAQ come from the germline V gene (reference sequence). CDR3 sequence reads: CASSLKDQGSYEQYF. CDR3 DNA: TGTGCCAGCAGCTTAAAAGACCAGGGTTCCTACGAGCAGTACTTC.

This chain uses TRBV2 with TRBJ1-1, with TRBD1 matching 7 bases. CDR3 length: 13 residues. Trimming removed 8 bases from V and 4 bases from J; junction bases left unmatched: 7. The V gene's germline CDR1 is SNHLY and CDR2 FYNNEI. The CDR3 loop is CASGPGGSTEAFF. CDR3 in DNA: TGTGCCAGCGGACCAGGGGGAAGCACTGAAGCTTTCTTT.